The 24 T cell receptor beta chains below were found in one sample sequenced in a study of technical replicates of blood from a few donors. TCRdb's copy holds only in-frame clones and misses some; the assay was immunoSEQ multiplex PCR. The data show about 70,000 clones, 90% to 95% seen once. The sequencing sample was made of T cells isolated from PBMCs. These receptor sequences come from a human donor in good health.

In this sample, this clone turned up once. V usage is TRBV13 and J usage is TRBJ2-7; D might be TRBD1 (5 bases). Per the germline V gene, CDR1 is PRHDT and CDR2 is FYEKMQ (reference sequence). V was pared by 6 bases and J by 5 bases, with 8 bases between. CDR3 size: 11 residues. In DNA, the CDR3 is TGTGCCAGCAGTCAGGGAAACGAGCAGTACTTC. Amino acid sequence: CASSQGNEQYF.

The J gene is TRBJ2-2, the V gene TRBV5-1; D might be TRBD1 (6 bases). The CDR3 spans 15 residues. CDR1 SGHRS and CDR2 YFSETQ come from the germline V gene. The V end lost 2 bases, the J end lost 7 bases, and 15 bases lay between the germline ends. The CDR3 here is CASSLPTGSVGELFF. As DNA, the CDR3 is TGCGCCAGCAGCTTACCTACAGGGTCAGTCGGGGAGCTGTTTTTT.

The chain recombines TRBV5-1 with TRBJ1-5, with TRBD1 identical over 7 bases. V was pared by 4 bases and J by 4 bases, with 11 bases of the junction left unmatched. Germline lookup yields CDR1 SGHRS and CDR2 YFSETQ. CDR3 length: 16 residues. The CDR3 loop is CASSRTDRVGNQPQHF. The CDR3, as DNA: TGCGCCAGCAGCCGTACTGACAGGGTTGGGAATCAGCCCCAGCATTTT.

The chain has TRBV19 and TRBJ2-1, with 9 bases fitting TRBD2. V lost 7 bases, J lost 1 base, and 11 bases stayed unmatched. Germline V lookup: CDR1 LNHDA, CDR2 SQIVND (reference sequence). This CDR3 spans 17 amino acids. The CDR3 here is CASTPAGGDRSYNEQFF. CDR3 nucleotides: TGTGCCAGTACCCCAGCGGGAGGCGATAGGTCCTACAATGAGCAGTTCTTC.

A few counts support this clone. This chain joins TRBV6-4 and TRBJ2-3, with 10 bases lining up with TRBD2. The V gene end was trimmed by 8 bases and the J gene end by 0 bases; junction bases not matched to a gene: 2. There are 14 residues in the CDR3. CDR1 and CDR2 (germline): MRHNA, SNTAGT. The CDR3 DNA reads TGTGCCAGCTCGACTAGCGGGAGCACAGATACGCAGTATTTT. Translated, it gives CASSTSGSTDTQYF.

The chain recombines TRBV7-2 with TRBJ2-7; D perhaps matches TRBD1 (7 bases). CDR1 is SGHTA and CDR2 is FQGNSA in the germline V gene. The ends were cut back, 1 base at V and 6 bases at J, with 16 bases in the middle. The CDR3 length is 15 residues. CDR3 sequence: CASSLGQGGVSEQYF. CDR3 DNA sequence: TGTGCCAGCAGCTTAGGACAGGGAGGAGTTTCCGAGCAGTACTTC. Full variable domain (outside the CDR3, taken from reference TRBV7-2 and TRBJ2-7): GAGVSQSPSNKVTEKGKDVELRCDPISGHTALYWYRQSLGQGLEFLIYFQGNSAPDKSGLPSDRFSAERTGGSVSTLTIQRTQQEDSAVYLCASSLGQGGVSEQYFGPGTRLTVT.

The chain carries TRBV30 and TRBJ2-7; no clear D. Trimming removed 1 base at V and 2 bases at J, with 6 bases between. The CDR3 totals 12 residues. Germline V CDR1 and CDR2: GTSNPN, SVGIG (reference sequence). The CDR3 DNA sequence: TGTGCCTGGAGTGCTCTTACCTACGAGCAGTACTTC. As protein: CAWSALTYEQYF. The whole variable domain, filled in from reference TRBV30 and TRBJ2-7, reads SQTIHQWPATLVQPVGSPLSLECTVEGTSNPNLYWYRQAAGRGLQLLFYSVGIGQISSEVPQNLSASRPQDRQFILSSKKLLLSDSGFYLCAWSALTYEQYFGPGTRLTVT.

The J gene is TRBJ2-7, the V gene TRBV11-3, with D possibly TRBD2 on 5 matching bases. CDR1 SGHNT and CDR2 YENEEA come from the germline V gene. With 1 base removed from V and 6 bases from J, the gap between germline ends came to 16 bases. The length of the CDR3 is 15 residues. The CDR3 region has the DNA TGTGCCAGCAGCTTAGCGGACCGGGAAATAATCGAGCAGTACTTC. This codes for CASSLADREIIEQYF. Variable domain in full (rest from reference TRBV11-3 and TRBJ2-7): EAGVVQSPRYKIIEKKQPVAFWCNPISGHNTLYWYLQNLGQGPELLIRYENEEAVDDSQLPKDRFSAERLKGVDSTLKIQPAELGDSAVYLCASSLADREIIEQYFGPGTRLTVT.

The CDR3 DNA reads TGCGCCAGCAGCCGGGCCCCGGCCCCTGGGACAGATACGCAGTATTTT. It translates to CASSRAPAPGTDTQYF. The gene calls are TRBV4-3 and TRBJ2-3; unclear D gene. This CDR3 spans 16 amino acids. The germline V gene encodes CDR1 LGHNA and CDR2 YSLEER. V was pared by 4 bases and J by 3 bases, with 17 bases between.

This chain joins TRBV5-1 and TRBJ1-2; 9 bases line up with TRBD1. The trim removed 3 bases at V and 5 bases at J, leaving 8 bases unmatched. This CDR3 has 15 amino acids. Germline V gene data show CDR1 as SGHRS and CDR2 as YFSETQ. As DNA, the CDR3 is TGCGCCAGCAGCTCGATTACAGGGGGCGGATATGGCTACACCTTC. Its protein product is CASSSITGGGYGYTF. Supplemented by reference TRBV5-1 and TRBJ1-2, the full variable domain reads KAGVTQTPRYLIKTRGQQVTLSCSPISGHRSVSWYQQTPGQGLQFLFEYFSETQRNKGNFPGRFSGRQFSNSRSEMNVSTLELGDSALYLCASSSITGGGYGYTFGSGTRLTVV.

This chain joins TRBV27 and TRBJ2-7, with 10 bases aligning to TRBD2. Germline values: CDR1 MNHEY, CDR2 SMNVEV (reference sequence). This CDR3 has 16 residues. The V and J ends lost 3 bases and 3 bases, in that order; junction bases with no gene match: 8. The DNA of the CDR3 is TGTGCCAGCAGTTTCGGTGCAGGGACTAGCGTCTACGAGCAGTACTTC. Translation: CASSFGAGTSVYEQYF.

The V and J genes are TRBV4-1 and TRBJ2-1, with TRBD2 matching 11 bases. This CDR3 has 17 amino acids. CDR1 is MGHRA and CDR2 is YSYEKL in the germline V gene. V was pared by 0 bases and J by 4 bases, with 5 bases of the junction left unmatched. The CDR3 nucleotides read TGCGCCAGCAGCCAAGACATACTAGCGGGAGTGTACAATGAGCAGTTCTTC. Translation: CASSQDILAGVYNEQFF.

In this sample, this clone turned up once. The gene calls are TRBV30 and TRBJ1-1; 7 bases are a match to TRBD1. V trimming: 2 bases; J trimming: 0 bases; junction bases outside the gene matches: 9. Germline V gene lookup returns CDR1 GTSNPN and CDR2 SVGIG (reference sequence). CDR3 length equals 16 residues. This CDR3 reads CAWSITGTDMNTEAFF. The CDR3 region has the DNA TGTGCCTGGAGTATTACGGGGACAGATATGAACACTGAAGCTTTCTTT. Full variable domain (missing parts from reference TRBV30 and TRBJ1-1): SQTIHQWPATLVQPVGSPLSLECTVEGTSNPNLYWYRQAAGRGLQLLFYSVGIGQISSEVPQNLSASRPQDRQFILSSKKLLLSDSGFYLCAWSITGTDMNTEAFFGQGTRLTVV.

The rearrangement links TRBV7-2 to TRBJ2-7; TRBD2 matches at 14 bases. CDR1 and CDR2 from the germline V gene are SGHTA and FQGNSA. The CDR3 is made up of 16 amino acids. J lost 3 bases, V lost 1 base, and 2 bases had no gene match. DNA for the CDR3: TGTGCCAGCAGCTTAGGTGGACTAGCGGGGGGCTACGAGCAGTACTTC. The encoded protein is CASSLGGLAGGYEQYF.

The CDR3 bases are TGTGCCAGCAGTTTGCGGCAGGGGAATCAGCCCCAGCATTTT. Encoded protein: CASSLRQGNQPQHF. The chain joins TRBV27 to TRBJ1-5, with a weak D call TRBD1 (6 bases). The V gene's germline CDR1 is MNHEY and CDR2 SMNVEV (reference sequence). V was cut by 3 bases and J by 4 bases, with 10 bases left in between. This CDR3 has 14 amino acids.

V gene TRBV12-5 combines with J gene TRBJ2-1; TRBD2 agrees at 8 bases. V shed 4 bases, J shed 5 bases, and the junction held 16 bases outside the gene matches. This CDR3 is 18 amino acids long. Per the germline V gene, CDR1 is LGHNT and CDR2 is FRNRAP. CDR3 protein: CASGSPPTERELDNEQFF. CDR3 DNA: TGTGCTAGTGGTTCCCCCCCCACAGAGCGGGAGCTGGACAATGAGCAGTTCTTC. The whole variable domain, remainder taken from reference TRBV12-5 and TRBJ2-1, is DARVTQTPRHKVTEMGQEVTMRCQPILGHNTVFWYRQTMMQGLELLAYFRNRAPLDDSGMPKDRFSAEMPDATLATLKIQPSEPRDSAVYFCASGSPPTERELDNEQFFGPGTRLTVL.

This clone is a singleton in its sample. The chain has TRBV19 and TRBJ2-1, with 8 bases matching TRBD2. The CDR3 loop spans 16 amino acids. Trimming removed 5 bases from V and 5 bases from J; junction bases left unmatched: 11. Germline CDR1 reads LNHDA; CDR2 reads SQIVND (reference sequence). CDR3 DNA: TGTGCCAGTAGTCCGTACGAGCGGGAGTTAGACAATGAGCAGTTCTTC. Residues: CASSPYERELDNEQFF.

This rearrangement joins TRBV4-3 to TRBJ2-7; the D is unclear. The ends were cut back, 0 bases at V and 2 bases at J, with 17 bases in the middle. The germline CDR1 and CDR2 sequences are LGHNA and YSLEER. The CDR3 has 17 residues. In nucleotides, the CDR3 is TGCGCCAGCAGCCAAGATTTTCCACTACTACTACCCTACGAGCAGTACTTC. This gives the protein CASSQDFPLLLPYEQYF.

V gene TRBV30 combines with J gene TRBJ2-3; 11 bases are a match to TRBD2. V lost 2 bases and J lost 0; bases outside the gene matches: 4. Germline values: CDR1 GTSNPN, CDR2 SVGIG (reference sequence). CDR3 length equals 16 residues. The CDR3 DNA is TGTGCCTGGAGTACCGGGACTAGCGGTAGCACAGATACGCAGTATTTT. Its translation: CAWSTGTSGSTDTQYF.

Here the CDR3 reads CASSLGTGPTEAFF. The CDR3 region has the DNA TGTGCCAGCAGCTTGGGTACAGGGCCCACTGAAGCTTTCTTT. The chain links TRBV5-6 to TRBJ1-1; D is perhaps TRBD1 (6 bases). The ends were cut back, 0 bases at V and 4 bases at J, with 10 bases in the middle. The CDR3 has 14 amino acids. In germline, CDR1 is SGHDT, CDR2 YYEEEE.

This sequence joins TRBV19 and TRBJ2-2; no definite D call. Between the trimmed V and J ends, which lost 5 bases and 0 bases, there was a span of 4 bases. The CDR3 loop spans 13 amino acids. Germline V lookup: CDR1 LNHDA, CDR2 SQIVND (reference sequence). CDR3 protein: CASSSSNTGELFF. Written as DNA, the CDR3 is TGTGCCAGTAGTTCGTCGAACACCGGGGAGCTGTTTTTT. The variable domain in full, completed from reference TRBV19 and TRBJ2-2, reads DGGITQSPKYLFRKEGQNVTLSCEQNLNHDAMYWYRQDPGQGLRLIYYSQIVNDFQKGDIAEGYSVSREKKESFPLTVTSAQKNPTAFYLCASSSSNTGELFFGEGSRLTVL.

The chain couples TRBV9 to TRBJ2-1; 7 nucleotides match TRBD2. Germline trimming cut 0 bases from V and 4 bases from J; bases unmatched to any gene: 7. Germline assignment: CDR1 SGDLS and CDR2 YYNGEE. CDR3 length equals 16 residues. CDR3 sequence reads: CASSVVFTSVYNEQFF. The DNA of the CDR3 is TGTGCCAGCAGCGTAGTCTTCACTAGCGTTTACAATGAGCAGTTCTTC.

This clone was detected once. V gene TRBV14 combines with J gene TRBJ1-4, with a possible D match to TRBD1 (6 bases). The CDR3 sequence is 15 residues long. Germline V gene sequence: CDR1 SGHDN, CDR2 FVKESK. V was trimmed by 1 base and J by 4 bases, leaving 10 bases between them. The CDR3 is CASSQVRTVNEKLFF. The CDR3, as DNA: TGTGCCAGCAGCCAAGTTCGGACAGTTAATGAAAAACTGTTTTTT.

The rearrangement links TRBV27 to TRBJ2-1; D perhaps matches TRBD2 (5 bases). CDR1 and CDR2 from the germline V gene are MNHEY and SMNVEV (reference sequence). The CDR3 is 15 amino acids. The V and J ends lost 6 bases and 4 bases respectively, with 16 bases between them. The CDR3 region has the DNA TGTGCCAGCAGCCCCTCCAGCGGAGTTTACAATGAGCAGTTCTTC. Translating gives CASSPSSGVYNEQFF.